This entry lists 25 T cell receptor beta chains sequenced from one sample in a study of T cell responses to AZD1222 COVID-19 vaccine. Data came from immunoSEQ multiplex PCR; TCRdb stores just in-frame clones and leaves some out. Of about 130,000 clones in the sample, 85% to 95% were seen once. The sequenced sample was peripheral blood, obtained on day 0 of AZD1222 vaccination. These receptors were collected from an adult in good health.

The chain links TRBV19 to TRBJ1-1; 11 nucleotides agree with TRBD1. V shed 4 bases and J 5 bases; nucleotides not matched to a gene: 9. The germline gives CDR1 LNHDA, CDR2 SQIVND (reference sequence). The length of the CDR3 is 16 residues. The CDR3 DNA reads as TGTGCCAGTAGTACCGGACAGGGGGCGTATAGAACTGAAGCTTTCTTT. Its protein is CASSTGQGAYRTEAFF.

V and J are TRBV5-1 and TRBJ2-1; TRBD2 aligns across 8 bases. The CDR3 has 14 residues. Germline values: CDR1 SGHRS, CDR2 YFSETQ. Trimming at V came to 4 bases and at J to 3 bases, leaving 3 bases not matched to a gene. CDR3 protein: CASSLGTSYNEQFF. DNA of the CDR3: TGCGCCAGCAGCCTCGGGACTAGCTACAATGAGCAGTTCTTC. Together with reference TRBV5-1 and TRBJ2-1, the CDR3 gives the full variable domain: KAGVTQTPRYLIKTRGQQVTLSCSPISGHRSVSWYQQTPGQGLQFLFEYFSETQRNKGNFPGRFSGRQFSNSRSEMNVSTLELGDSALYLCASSLGTSYNEQFFGPGTRLTVL.

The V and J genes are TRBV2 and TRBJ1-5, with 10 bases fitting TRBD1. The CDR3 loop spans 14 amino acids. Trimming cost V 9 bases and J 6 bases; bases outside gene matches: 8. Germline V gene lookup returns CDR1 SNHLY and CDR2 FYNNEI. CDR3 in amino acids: CASFRDRGFQPQHF. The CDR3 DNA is TGTGCCAGTTTCCGGGACAGGGGTTTTCAGCCCCAGCATTTT. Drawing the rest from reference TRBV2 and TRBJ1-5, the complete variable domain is EPEVTQTPSHQVTQMGQEVILRCVPISNHLYFYWYRQILGQKVEFLVSFYNNEISEKSEIFDDQFSVERPDGSNFTLKIRSTKLEDSAMYFCASFRDRGFQPQHFGDGTRLSIL.

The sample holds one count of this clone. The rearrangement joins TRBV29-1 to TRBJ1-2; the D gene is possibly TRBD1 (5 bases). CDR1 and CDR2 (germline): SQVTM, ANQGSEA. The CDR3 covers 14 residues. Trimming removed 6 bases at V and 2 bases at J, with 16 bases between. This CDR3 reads CSVRTTPPNYGYTF. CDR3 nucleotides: TGCAGCGTGAGGACAACCCCTCCCAACTATGGCTACACCTTC.

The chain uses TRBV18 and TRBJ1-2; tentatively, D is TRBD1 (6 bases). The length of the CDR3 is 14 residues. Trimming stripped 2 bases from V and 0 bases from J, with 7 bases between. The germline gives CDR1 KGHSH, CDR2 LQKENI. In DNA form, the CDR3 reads TGTGCCAGCTCACCAACAGGGACTAACTATGGCTACACCTTC. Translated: CASSPTGTNYGYTF.

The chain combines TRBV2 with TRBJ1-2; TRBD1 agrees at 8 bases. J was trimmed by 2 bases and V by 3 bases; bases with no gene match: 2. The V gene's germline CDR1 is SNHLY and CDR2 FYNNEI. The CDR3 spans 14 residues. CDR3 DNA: TGTGCCAGCAGTGAGGACAGGGAAAACTATGGCTACACCTTC. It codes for CASSEDRENYGYTF.

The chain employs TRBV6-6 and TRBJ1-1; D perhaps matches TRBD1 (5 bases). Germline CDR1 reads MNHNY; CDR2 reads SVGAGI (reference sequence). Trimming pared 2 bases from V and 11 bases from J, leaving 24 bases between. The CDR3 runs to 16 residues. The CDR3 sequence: CASSYARTLYAPGAFF. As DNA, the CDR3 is TGTGCCAGCAGTTACGCAAGGACACTTTATGCCCCGGGGGCTTTCTTT.

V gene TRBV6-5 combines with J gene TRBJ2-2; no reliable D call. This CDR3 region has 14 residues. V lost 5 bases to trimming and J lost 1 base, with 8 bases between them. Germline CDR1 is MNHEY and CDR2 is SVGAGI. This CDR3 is CASSPVGNTGELFF. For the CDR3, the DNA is TGTGCCAGCAGTCCAGTTGGGAACACCGGGGAGCTGTTTTTT.

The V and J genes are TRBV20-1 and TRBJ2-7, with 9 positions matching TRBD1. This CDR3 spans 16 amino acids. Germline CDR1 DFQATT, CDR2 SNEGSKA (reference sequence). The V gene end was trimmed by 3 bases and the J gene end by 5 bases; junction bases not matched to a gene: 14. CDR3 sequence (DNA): TGCAGTGCTAGTCCTGCCCCCCGGGACAGGGAGGACGAGCAGTACTTC. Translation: CSASPAPRDREDEQYF.

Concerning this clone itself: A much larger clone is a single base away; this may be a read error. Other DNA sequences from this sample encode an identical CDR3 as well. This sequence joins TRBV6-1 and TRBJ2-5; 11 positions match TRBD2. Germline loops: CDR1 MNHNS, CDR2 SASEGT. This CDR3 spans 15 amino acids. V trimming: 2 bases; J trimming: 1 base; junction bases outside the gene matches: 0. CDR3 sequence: CASSELAGGQETQYF. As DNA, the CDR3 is TGTGCCAGCAGTGAACTAGCGGGGGGCCAAGAGACCCAGTACTTC.

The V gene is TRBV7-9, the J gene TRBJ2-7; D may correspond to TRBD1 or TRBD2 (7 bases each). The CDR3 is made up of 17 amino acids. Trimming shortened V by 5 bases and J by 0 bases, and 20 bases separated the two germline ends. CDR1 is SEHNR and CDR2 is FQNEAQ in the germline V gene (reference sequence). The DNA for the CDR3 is TGTGCCAGCAGCCCGGGGAGGGGACAGATGAACTCCTACGAGCAGTACTTC. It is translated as CASSPGRGQMNSYEQYF.

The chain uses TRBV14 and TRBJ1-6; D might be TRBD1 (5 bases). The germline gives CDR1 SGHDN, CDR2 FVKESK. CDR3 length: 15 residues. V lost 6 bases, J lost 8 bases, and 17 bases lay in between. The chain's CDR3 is CASSRRGDGYSPLHF. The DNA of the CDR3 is TGTGCCAGCAGTCGGCGTGGGGACGGCTATTCACCCCTCCACTTT.

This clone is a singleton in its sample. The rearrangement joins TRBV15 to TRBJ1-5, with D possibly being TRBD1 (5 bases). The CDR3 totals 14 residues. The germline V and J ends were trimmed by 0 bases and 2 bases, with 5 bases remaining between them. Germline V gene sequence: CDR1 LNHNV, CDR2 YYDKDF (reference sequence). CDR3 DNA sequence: TGTGCCACCAGCAGAGAAGGGGGCAATCAGCCCCAGCATTTT. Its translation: CATSREGGNQPQHF.

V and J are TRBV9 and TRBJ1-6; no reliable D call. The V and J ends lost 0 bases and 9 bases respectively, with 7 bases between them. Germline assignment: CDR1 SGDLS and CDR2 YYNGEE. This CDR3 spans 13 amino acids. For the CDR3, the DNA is TGTGCCAGCAGCGTAGCCCCTCGTTCACCCCTCCACTTT. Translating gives CASSVAPRSPLHF.

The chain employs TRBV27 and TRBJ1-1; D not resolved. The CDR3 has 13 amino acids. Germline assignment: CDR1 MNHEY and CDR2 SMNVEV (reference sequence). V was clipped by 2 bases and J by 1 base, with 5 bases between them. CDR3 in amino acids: CASSLAGNTEAFF. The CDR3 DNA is TGTGCCAGCAGTTTAGCGGGGAACACTGAAGCTTTCTTT.

CDR3 nucleotide sequence: TGTGCCAGCAGGCCACAGGGGTGGAATTCACCCCTCCACTTT. It yields the protein CASRPQGWNSPLHF. The gene calls are TRBV2 and TRBJ1-6; 7 positions agree with TRBD1. V lost 6 bases to trimming and J lost 7 bases; unmatched junction nucleotides: 6. CDR1 and CDR2 (germline): SNHLY, FYNNEI. The CDR3 is 14 amino acids.

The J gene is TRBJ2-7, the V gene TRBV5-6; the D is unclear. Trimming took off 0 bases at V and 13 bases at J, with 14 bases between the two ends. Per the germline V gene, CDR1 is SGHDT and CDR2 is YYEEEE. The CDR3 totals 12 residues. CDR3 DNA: TGTGCCAGCAGCTTGGGTCCGGTGACTCGATACTTC. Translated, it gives CASSLGPVTRYF.

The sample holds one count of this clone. The CDR3 nucleotides are TGTGCCAGCAGTGATCGAGCTTATCCCCCCTACGAGCAGTACTTC. This translates into CASSDRAYPPYEQYF. This chain joins TRBV2 and TRBJ2-7; D is undetermined. Germline V gene data show CDR1 as SNHLY and CDR2 as FYNNEI. Trimming stripped 3 bases from V and 2 bases from J, with 14 bases between. The CDR3 has 15 residues. Based on the CDR3 plus reference TRBV2 and TRBJ2-7, the full variable domain is EPEVTQTPSHQVTQMGQEVILRCVPISNHLYFYWYRQILGQKVEFLVSFYNNEISEKSEIFDDQFSVERPDGSNFTLKIRSTKLEDSAMYFCASSDRAYPPYEQYFGPGTRLTVT.

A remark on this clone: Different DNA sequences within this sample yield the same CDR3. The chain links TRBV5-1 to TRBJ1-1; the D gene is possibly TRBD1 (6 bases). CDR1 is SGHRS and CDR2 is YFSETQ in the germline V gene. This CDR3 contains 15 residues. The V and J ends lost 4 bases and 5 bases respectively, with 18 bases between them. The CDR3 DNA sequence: TGCGCCAGCAGCGGGGGACAAGGGGGAATAACTGAAGCTTTCTTT. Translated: CASSGGQGGITEAFF. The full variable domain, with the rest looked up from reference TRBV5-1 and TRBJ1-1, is KAGVTQTPRYLIKTRGQQVTLSCSPISGHRSVSWYQQTPGQGLQFLFEYFSETQRNKGNFPGRFSGRQFSNSRSEMNVSTLELGDSALYLCASSGGQGGITEAFFGQGTRLTVV.

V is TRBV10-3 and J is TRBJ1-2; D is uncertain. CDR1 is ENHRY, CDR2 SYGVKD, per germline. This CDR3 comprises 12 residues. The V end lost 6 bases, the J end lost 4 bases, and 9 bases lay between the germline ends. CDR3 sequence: CAISADTYGYTF. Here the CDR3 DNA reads TGTGCCATCAGCGCTGATACCTATGGCTACACCTTC.

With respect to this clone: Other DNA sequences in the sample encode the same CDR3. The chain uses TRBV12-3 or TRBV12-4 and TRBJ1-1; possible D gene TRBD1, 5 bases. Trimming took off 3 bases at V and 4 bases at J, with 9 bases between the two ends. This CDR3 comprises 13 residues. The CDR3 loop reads CASSFGGGTEAFF. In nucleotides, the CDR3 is TGTGCCAGCAGTTTTGGGGGAGGCACTGAAGCTTTCTTT.

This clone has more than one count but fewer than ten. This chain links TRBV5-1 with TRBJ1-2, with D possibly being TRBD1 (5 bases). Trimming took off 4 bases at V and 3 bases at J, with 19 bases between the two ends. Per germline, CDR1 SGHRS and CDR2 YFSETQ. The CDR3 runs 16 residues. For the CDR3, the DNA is TGCGCCAGCAGCCCGGGGACCCAGGGCTTATACTATGGCTACACCTTC. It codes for CASSPGTQGLYYGYTF.

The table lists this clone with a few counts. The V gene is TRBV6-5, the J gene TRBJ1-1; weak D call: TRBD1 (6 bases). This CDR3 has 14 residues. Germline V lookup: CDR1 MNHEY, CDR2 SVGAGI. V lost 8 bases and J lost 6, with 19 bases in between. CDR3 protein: CASGLTGGSAEAFF. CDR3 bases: TGTGCCAGCGGATTGACAGGCGGATCCGCTGAAGCTTTCTTT.

CDR3 coding DNA: TGCGCCAGCAGCCAAGAGGGCGGAGGGGCTGGGGCCAACGTCCTGACTTTC. Protein sequence: CASSQEGGGAGANVLTF. The J gene is TRBJ2-6, the V gene TRBV4-1, with D possibly matching TRBD2 (6 bases). Trimming took 0 bases from V and 2 from J, leaving 11 bases between them. The CDR3 is 17 amino acids. From germline, CDR1 is MGHRA and CDR2 YSYEKL.

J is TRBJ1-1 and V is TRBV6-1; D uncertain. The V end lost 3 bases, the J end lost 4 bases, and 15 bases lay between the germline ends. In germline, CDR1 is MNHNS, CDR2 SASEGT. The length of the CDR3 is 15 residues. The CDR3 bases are TGTGCCAGCAGTGACGCCCCTTCGGGTACCACTGAAGCTTTCTTT. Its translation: CASSDAPSGTTEAFF.